This TCR beta chain was profiled in a study of tumor and adjacent non-tumor tissue in lung cancer. Study in general: Patients were aged about 30 to 76, roughly nine men and a handful of women, stage I to III.

The template was RNA from unsorted bulk tissue. A remark on this clonotype: This may come from a read error, since a much larger clone is one base off.

TCRbeta libraries were built with three rounds of nested PCR, modified from ARM-PCR. Via MiXCR, TCRdb re-called the multiplex PCR reads, giving one row per CDR3 protein. The sample has 90,000 to 110,000 distinct CDR3 sequences, 75% seen once; the top ten hold 30% to 45%. The sequencing sample was made of lung tumor tissue. This clonotype was sampled from a woman aged 55-75 years with non-small cell lung cancer.

Here the CDR3 DNA reads TGTGCCAGCAGATACAGTGGACGCCAGCCCTACGAGCAGTACTTC. Translated: CASRYSGRQPYEQYF. The chain is built from TRBV6-5 and TRBJ2-7; D is unclear. The length of the CDR3 is 15 residues. The ends were cut back, 6 bases at V and 2 bases at J, with 17 bases in the middle. Germline V gives CDR1 MNHEY, CDR2 SVGAGI.